The 19 T cell receptor beta chains given below trace back to one sample, sequenced in a study of blood T cell repertoires in COVID-19. Produced via immunoSEQ multiplex PCR; TCRdb's table is partial and in-frame only. The sample includes about 88,000 clones, 90% of them seen just once. What was sequenced was peripheral blood. The source of these receptors is a man between 60 and 70 years old with acute or convalescent COVID-19.

The J gene is TRBJ2-3, the V gene TRBV18; TRBD1 matches at 7 bases. The CDR3 runs 14 residues. V lost 8 bases, J lost 4 bases, and 9 bases stayed unmatched. Germline V gene lookup returns CDR1 KGHSH and CDR2 LQKENI. The CDR3 nucleotides are TGTGCCAGCCTCCAGACAGGGCTGGCAGATACGCAGTATTTT. Its translation: CASLQTGLADTQYF. The full variable domain, in which reference TRBV18 and TRBJ2-3 provide the parts outside the CDR3, is NAGVMQNPRHLVRRRGQEARLRCSPMKGHSHVYWYRQLPEEGLKFMVYLQKENIIDESGMPKERFSAEFPKEGPSILRIQQVVRGDSAAYFCASLQTGLADTQYFGPGTRLTVL.

The chain couples TRBV29-1 to TRBJ2-7, with 11 bases matching TRBD2. V shed 5 bases and J 9 bases; nucleotides not matched to a gene: 12. This CDR3 comprises 14 residues. CDR1 is SQVTM and CDR2 is ANQGSEA in the germline V gene. CDR3 loop: CSVRLAGGLDAQYF. CDR3 bases: TGCAGCGTTCGGCTAGCGGGAGGCCTGGACGCGCAGTACTTC.

In its sample, this clone was seen once. V gene TRBV7-2 combines with J gene TRBJ2-7; D is possibly TRBD2 (6 bases). CDR1 is SGHTA, CDR2 FQGNSA, per germline. This CDR3 has 16 residues. Trimming left V 4 bases short and J 4 bases short, with 20 bases between. CDR3 amino acids: CASSSPTSRVLYEQYF. The CDR3 DNA follows: TGTGCCAGCAGCTCTCCGACTAGTCGGGTATTATACGAGCAGTACTTC.

The rearrangement links TRBV11-3 to TRBJ2-1; no reliable D call. CDR3 length equals 14 residues. With 2 bases removed from V and 6 bases from J, the gap between germline ends came to 11 bases. CDR1 is SGHNT, CDR2 YENEEA, per germline. The chain's CDR3 is CASSLLGLGNEQFF. CDR3 coding DNA: TGTGCCAGCAGCTTACTAGGTCTAGGCAATGAGCAGTTCTTC.

The J gene is TRBJ2-7, the V gene TRBV5-1, with 12 bases lining up with TRBD1. The V and J ends lost 4 bases and 7 bases, in that order; junction bases with no gene match: 12. This CDR3 has 16 residues. Germline V gene data show CDR1 as SGHRS and CDR2 as YFSETQ. The CDR3 DNA is TGCGCCAGCAGCCTGGGACAGGGGGCAGGCCGGTTGGAGCAGTACTTC. Translation: CASSLGQGAGRLEQYF. Filled out from reference TRBV5-1 and TRBJ2-7, the complete variable domain reads KAGVTQTPRYLIKTRGQQVTLSCSPISGHRSVSWYQQTPGQGLQFLFEYFSETQRNKGNFPGRFSGRQFSNSRSEMNVSTLELGDSALYLCASSLGQGAGRLEQYFGPGTRLTVT.

V and J are TRBV19 and TRBJ1-1, with a possible D match to TRBD1 (5 bases). This CDR3 has 15 residues. Germline-derived CDR1 and CDR2 are LNHDA and SQIVND (reference sequence). The V gene lost 3 bases and the J gene lost 1 base, with 12 bases spanning the gap. The CDR3 nucleotides read TGTGCCAGTAGTATCTCTCGACAGCCGAACACTGAAGCTTTCTTT. Protein sequence: CASSISRQPNTEAFF.

The chain recombines TRBV7-8 with TRBJ2-1; 13 bases align to TRBD2. Germline CDR1 is SGHVS and CDR2 is FQNEAQ. Unmatched junction bases numbered 2, after V lost 1 base and J lost 8 bases. The CDR3 runs 15 residues. CDR3 amino acids: CASSLGTSGRYEQFF. The DNA of the CDR3 is TGTGCCAGCAGCTTAGGGACTAGCGGGAGATATGAGCAGTTCTTC.

The chain recombines TRBV11-2 with TRBJ2-2, with 11 bases identical to TRBD2. Per germline, CDR1 SGHAT and CDR2 FQNNGV. This CDR3 contains 16 residues. V was pared by 0 bases and J by 5 bases, with 2 bases of the junction left unmatched. CDR3 coding DNA: TGTGCCAGCAGCTTAGACCTAGCGGGAGGTACCGGGGAGCTGTTTTTT. It encodes CASSLDLAGGTGELFF.

A single count supports this clone. The chain's CDR3 is CASSSGGVEKLFF. Written as DNA, the CDR3 is TGTGCCAGCAGCAGCGGAGGGGTTGAAAAACTGTTTTTT. V usage is TRBV5-4 and J usage is TRBJ1-4; weak D call: TRBD1 (5 bases). Trimming shortened V by 4 bases and J by 7 bases, and 11 bases separated the two germline ends. This CDR3 is 13 amino acids long. The V gene's germline CDR1 is SGHNT and CDR2 YYREEE (reference sequence).

V and J are TRBV7-9 and TRBJ2-1, with TRBD2 matching 7 bases. V shed 3 bases and J 5 bases; nucleotides not matched to a gene: 7. CDR3 length equals 15 residues. From germline, CDR1 is SEHNR and CDR2 FQNEAQ (reference sequence). The CDR3 is CASSFLWRENNEQFF. The CDR3 region has the DNA TGTGCCAGCAGCTTCTTATGGCGGGAGAACAATGAGCAGTTCTTC.

The genes are TRBV19 and TRBJ1-5; 10 bases line up with TRBD1. Germline-derived CDR1 and CDR2 are LNHDA and SQIVND (reference sequence). The CDR3 length is 16 residues. The trim removed 6 bases at V and 12 bases at J, leaving 17 bases unmatched. The chain's CDR3 is CASSPTGTGASGVQHF. DNA for the CDR3: TGTGCCAGTAGCCCGACCGGGACAGGGGCCTCCGGGGTCCAGCATTTT.

This clone appeared a single time. This chain uses TRBV11-2 with TRBJ2-2; TRBD2 is a possible D gene (5 bases). The CDR3 totals 12 residues. The V gene lost 5 bases and the J gene lost 7 bases, with 8 bases spanning the gap. Germline V gives CDR1 SGHAT, CDR2 FQNNGV. The CDR3 loop reads CASSHGGGELFF. The CDR3 region has the DNA TGTGCCAGCAGCCACGGAGGCGGGGAGCTGTTTTTT.

This chain connects TRBV2 to TRBJ1-6; 10 bases are a match to TRBD1. J lost 4 bases, V lost 5 bases, and 5 bases had no gene match. The CDR3 loop spans 16 amino acids. CDR1 and CDR2 (germline): SNHLY, FYNNEI. CDR3 region: CASSLDRGSYNSPLHF. CDR3 nucleotide sequence: TGTGCCAGCAGTCTGGACAGGGGGAGTTATAATTCACCCCTCCACTTT.

The chain has TRBV7-2 and TRBJ2-5, with D possibly matching TRBD2 (5 bases). This CDR3 is 14 amino acids long. Germline lookup yields CDR1 SGHTA and CDR2 FQGNSA. Trimming cost V 5 bases and J 2 bases, with 12 bases left between them. The CDR3 DNA follows: TGTGCCAGCAGCAAAGGAGGCCCACAAGAGACCCAGTACTTC. Residues: CASSKGGPQETQYF.

The chain joins TRBV19 to TRBJ2-5; D perhaps matches TRBD2 (6 bases). V was trimmed by 2 bases and J by 4 bases, leaving 8 bases between them. This CDR3 is 13 amino acids long. CDR1 and CDR2 from the germline V gene are LNHDA and SQIVND (reference sequence). The CDR3 reads CASSISEGETQYF. The CDR3 coding sequence is TGTGCCAGTAGTATATCGGAGGGAGAGACCCAGTACTTC.

The chain has TRBV25-1 and TRBJ2-3; no clear D gene. V was pared by 4 bases and J by 1 base, with 15 bases between. Germline CDR1 MGHDK, CDR2 SYGVNS. The CDR3 has 16 residues. The CDR3 loop is CASSARLTQGTDTQYF. CDR3 coding DNA: TGTGCCAGCAGTGCCCGTCTAACCCAGGGCACAGATACGCAGTATTTT.

V gene TRBV9 combines with J gene TRBJ2-5; 9 bases are a match to TRBD2. The germline V gene has CDR1 SGDLS and CDR2 YYNGEE. V was pared by 0 bases and J by 5 bases, with 5 bases of the junction left unmatched. The CDR3 extends over 15 amino acids. The CDR3 DNA follows: TGTGCCAGCAGCGTAGCTGGCGGGAGGGCCGAGACCCAGTACTTC. Residues: CASSVAGGRAETQYF.

This clone is a singleton in its sample. This chain joins TRBV6-1 and TRBJ1-2; no clear D. The CDR3 covers 13 residues. The V end lost 2 bases, the J end lost 2 bases, and 6 bases lay between the germline ends. Germline V lookup: CDR1 MNHNS, CDR2 SASEGT. The CDR3 loop is CASSELRNYGYTF. The CDR3 DNA follows: TGTGCCAGCAGTGAACTGAGGAACTATGGCTACACCTTC.

This chain links TRBV28 with TRBJ1-1; the match to TRBD1 covers 8 bases. The CDR3 spans 14 residues. Trimming cost V 5 bases and J 5 bases; bases outside gene matches: 7. The V gene's germline CDR1 is MDHEN and CDR2 SYDVKM. This CDR3 reads CASSPQGAKTEAFF. In DNA, the CDR3 is TGTGCCAGCAGTCCCCAGGGGGCGAAAACTGAAGCTTTCTTT.